This is a list of T cell receptor beta chains from one sample in a study of regulatory T cells in long-lasting Graves disease. TCRdb redid the calling of the multiplex PCR reads with MiXCR, one entry per CDR3 protein. The sample lists roughly 450,000 distinct CDR3 sequences; about 22% were seen once. The material was peripheral blood mononuclear cells (PBMCs), obtained when the disease was refractory, from a patient treated with antithyroid drugs. The receptors stem from a female donor with Graves disease. Both conserved end residues are part of each CDR3. D genes are given only for firm matches. Size tells how often a clone was seen (once, few, many) or the class of an expanded clone, and some rows leave it out.

>TRBJ2-7|TRBV6-1|TRBD2|few
CASSTPTRSGRDHEQYF
TGTGCCAGCAGCACCCCAACCCGTAGCGGGAGGGATCACGAGCAGTACTTC
>TRBJ2-2|TRBV2|.|.
CASSGRTTSTGELFF
TGTGCCAGCAGTGGAAGGACCACAAGTACCGGGGAGCTGTTTTTT
>TRBJ1-1|TRBV20-1|TRBD1|many
CSAAGTGGQAFF
TGCAGTGCAGCCGGGACAGGGGGCCAAGCTTTCTTT
>TRBJ2-5|TRBV7-2|TRBD2|.
CASSNILAGGETQYF
TGTGCCAGCAGCAACATATTAGCGGGAGGAGAGACCCAGTACTTC
>TRBJ2-1|TRBV6-8|.|.
CASSSSRNEQFF
TGTGCCAGCAGCTCTTCAAGGAATGAGCAGTTCTTC
>TRBJ1-1|TRBV19|.|.
CASKKGMNTEAFF
TGTGCCAGTAAGAAGGGGATGAACACTGAAGCTTTCTTT
>TRBJ1-1|TRBV7-9|.|.
CASSLGLINTEAFF
TGTGCCAGCAGCTTAGGGTTAATTAACACTGAAGCTTTCTTT
>TRBJ1-2|TRBV7-2|.|few
CASSQTRTDYYGYTF
TGTGCCAGCAGCCAGACCCGGACGGATTACTATGGCTACACCTTC
>TRBJ2-7|TRBV2|TRBD1|few
CASSRRTGTIAEQYF
TGTGCCAGCAGTCGGCGGACAGGGACCATAGCCGAGCAGTACTTC
>TRBJ2-3|TRBV7-2|.|.
CASSPSRGMGTDTQYF
TGTGCCAGCAGCCCCTCTCGAGGGATGGGCACAGATACGCAGTATTTT
>TRBJ1-2|TRBV2|TRBD1|many
CASSEGQGGGDGYTF
TGTGCCAGCAGTGAAGGGCAGGGGGGTGGTGATGGCTACACCTTC
>TRBJ1-5|TRBV7-2|.|many
CASSPRTVSNQPQHF
TGTGCCAGCAGCCCCCGGACAGTGAGCAATCAGCCCCAGCATTTT
>TRBJ2-5|TRBV6-1|TRBD1|few
CASSSPGQGIETQYF
TGTGCCAGCAGTAGCCCGGGACAGGGGATAGAGACCCAGTACTTC